A selection of T cell receptor beta chains follows, all from one sample in a study of T-cell reconstitution after alpha-beta-depleted transplantation in children. TCRdb re-called the PCR reads through MiXCR, storing one row per CDR3 protein. The sample gives around 240,000 distinct CDR3 sequences, 9.7% of which show up once; approximately 4.7% is in the top ten. Source: PBMCs from the stem cell graft donor, taken from the stem cell graft. These receptors originate from a human donor who donated a stem cell graft to a child with SCID. Each CDR3 is given with its conserved first and last residue. The D gene is left open where the match is weak. Some rows mark clone size as missing; the rest say once, few, many or name a class of expanded clone.

v_call	d_call	j_call	clone_size	cdr3_aa	cdr3_nt
TRBV20-1	.	TRBJ2-3	many	CSAPRTSTDTQYF	TGCAGTGCTCCCAGGACTAGCACAGATACGCAGTATTTT
TRBV5-1	.	TRBJ2-7	few	CASSSAGLSYEQYF	TGCGCCAGCAGCTCCGCGGGCCTCTCCTACGAGCAGTACTTC
TRBV5-1	TRBD1	TRBJ1-5	many	CASSTTGSSNQPQHF	TGCGCCAGCAGCACGACAGGGAGTAGCAATCAGCCCCAGCATTTT
TRBV5-1	.	TRBJ2-7	many	CASSLYLTGSYEQYF	TGCGCCAGCAGCTTGTATCTTACAGGTTCCTACGAGCAGTACTTC
TRBV20-1	TRBD1	TRBJ2-3	many	CSARPGTGSTDTQYF	TGCAGTGCTAGGCCCGGGACAGGAAGCACAGATACGCAGTATTTT
TRBV18	TRBD2	TRBJ2-3	.	CASSPKTSGGSVTYTQYF	TGTGCCAGCTCACCAAAGACTAGCGGTGGGTCTGTCACATATACGCAGTATTTT
TRBV9	.	TRBJ2-2	many	CASSVDSWTGELFF	TGTGCCAGCAGCGTAGACTCGTGGACCGGGGAGCTGTTTTTT
TRBV2	TRBD1	TRBJ1-1	.	CASRDRTMNTEAFF	TGTGCCAGCAGGGACAGGACAATGAACACTGAAGCTTTCTTT
TRBV24-1	.	TRBJ2-5	many	CATSDPLSPWQVKETQYF	TGTGCCACCAGTGATCCTCTCTCTCCCTGGCAGGTTAAAGAGACCCAGTACTTC
TRBV18	.	TRBJ1-2	many	CASSTDGPSYTF	TGTGCCAGCTCGACGGACGGTCCAAGCTACACCTTC
TRBV27	TRBD2	TRBJ2-7	.	CASSLSGGEITYEQYF	TGTGCCAGCAGTTTATCGGGGGGGGAGATCACCTACGAGCAGTACTTC
TRBV6-1	TRBD1	TRBJ1-5	.	CATAGQTSNQPQHF	TGTGCCACCGCGGGACAGACCTCCAATCAGCCCCAGCATTTT
TRBV5-1	.	TRBJ1-5	many	CASSSGGHSNQPQHF	TGCGCCAGCAGCTCGGGGGGGCATAGCAATCAGCCCCAGCATTTT
TRBV30	TRBD2	TRBJ2-3	many	CAWSGPGGMTDTQYF	TGTGCCTGGAGTGGACCGGGGGGGATGACAGATACGCAGTATTTT
TRBV7-2	TRBD1	TRBJ2-2	.	CASSLAWDRGDTGELFF	TGTGCCAGCAGCTTAGCGTGGGACAGGGGGGACACCGGGGAGCTGTTTTTT
TRBV20-1	.	TRBJ1-1	many	CSAPSGMNTEAFF	TGCAGTGCCCCGTCGGGGATGAACACTGAAGCTTTCTTT
TRBV12-3/TRBV12-4	.	TRBJ1-1	many	CASKLQSWGSTEAFF	TGTGCCAGCAAACTTCAAAGCTGGGGGAGTACTGAAGCTTTCTTT
TRBV6-1	.	TRBJ2-1	many	CASSADTPARGDMNEQFF	TGTGCCAGCAGTGCCGATACCCCTGCCAGGGGGGATATGAATGAGCAGTTCTTC
TRBV7-2	.	TRBJ2-1	many	CASSLALRVGRFF	TGTGCCAGCAGCTTAGCTTTGAGGGTAGGCCGATTCTTC
TRBV7-9	.	TRBJ2-3	many	CASSLGGQASTDTQYF	TGTGCCAGCAGCTTAGGTGGGCAGGCTAGCACAGATACGCAGTATTTT